Described below is a single TCR beta chain sequence and its context. This CDR3 has 15 residues. V lost 6 bases to trimming and J lost 3 bases, with 14 bases between them. The germline V gene encodes CDR1 MNHNY and CDR2 SVGAGI (reference sequence). MiXCR, run by TCRdb on the 5' RACE reads, gives a single entry per CDR3 protein. The table records some 85,000 distinct CDR3 sequences, roughly 5.1% of them present only once. This specimen comes from a study of T cells of healthy individuals. The V gene is TRBV6-6, the J gene TRBJ2-2, with D possibly matching TRBD2 (5 bases). This clonotype was obtained from a female donor in good health. CDR3 loop: CASSPLIAYTGELFF. In DNA form, the CDR3 reads TGTGCCAGCAGCCCCCTAATAGCGTACACCGGGGAGCTGTTTTTT.